This TCR beta chain originates from a study of blood T cell repertoires in COVID-19. The CDR3 runs 15 residues. V was pared by 7 bases and J by 0 bases, with 15 bases between. Germline-derived CDR1 and CDR2 are LNHDA and SQIVND (reference sequence). Clones were read by immunoSEQ multiplex PCR, and TCRdb kept only the in-frame ones, dropping some. The data show under 200,000 clones, with roughly four fifths seen just once and roughly 2% held by the top ten. The V gene is TRBV19, the J gene TRBJ1-2, with a weak D call TRBD1 (5 bases). The TCR sequence derives from a woman of 80 years or more with acute or convalescent COVID-19. The sequenced material came from peripheral blood. CDR3 in DNA: TGTGCCAGTACCTCAGACAGAGCTCCTAACTATGGCTACACCTTC. Translated: CASTSDRAPNYGYTF. Filled out from reference TRBV19 and TRBJ1-2, the complete variable domain reads DGGITQSPKYLFRKEGQNVTLSCEQNLNHDAMYWYRQDPGQGLRLIYYSQIVNDFQKGDIAEGYSVSREKKESFPLTVTSAQKNPTAFYLCASTSDRAPNYGYTFGSGTRLTVV.